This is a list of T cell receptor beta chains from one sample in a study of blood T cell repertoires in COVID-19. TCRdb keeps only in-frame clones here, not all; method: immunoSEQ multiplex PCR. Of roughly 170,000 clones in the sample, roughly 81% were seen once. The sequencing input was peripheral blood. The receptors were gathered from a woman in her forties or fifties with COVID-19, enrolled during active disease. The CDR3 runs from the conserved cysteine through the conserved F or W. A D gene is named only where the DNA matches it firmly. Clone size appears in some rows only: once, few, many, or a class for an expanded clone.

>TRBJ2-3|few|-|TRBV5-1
TGCGCCAGCAGAATGGAGGGGGATACGCAGTATTTT
CASRMEGDTQYF
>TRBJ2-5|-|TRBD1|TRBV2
TGTGCCAGCAGTGGGGACAGGGGACAAGAGACCCAGTACTTC
CASSGDRGQETQYF
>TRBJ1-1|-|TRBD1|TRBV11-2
TGTGCCAGCAGCTCGGGACAGGGTCACACTGAAGCTTTCTTT
CASSSGQGHTEAFF
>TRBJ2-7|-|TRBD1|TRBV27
TGTGCCAGCAGTCCGCGACAGGGGTCCTACGAGCAGTACTTC
CASSPRQGSYEQYF
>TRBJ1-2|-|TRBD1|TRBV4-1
TGCGCCAGCAGTCCAGGGGGAACCTATGGCTACACCTTC
CASSPGGTYGYTF
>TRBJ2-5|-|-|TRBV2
TGTGCCACCGGAGGGGAATCAGAGACCCAGTACTTC
CATGGESETQYF
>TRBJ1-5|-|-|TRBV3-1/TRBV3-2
TGTGCCAGCAGCCTAGGACAGATCAATCAGCCCCAGCATTTT
CASSLGQINQPQHF
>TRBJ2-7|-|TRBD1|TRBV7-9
TGTGCCAGCAGACCCACCGGGACAGGGGTCTACGAGCAGTACTTC
CASRPTGTGVYEQYF
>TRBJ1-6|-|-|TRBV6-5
TGTGCCAGCAGATCCCCCACAGGGTCGGATTCACCCCTCCACTTT
CASRSPTGSDSPLHF
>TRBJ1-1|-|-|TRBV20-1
TGCAGTGCTTTTATGAACACTGAAGCTTTCTTT
CSAFMNTEAFF
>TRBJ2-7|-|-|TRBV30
TGTGCCTGGAGTGCTACAGGGTTTTCCTACGAGCAGTACTTC
CAWSATGFSYEQYF
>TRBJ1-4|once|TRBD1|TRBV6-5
TGTGCCAGCAGTTATACAGGGGGCGCCGAGGAAAAACTGTTTTTT
CASSYTGGAEEKLFF
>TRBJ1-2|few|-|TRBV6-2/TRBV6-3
TGTGCCAGCAGTCGGCGGGGGGCGCTGAGTGGCTACACCTTC
CASSRRGALSGYTF
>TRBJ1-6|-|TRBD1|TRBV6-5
TGTGCCAGCAGTTTGACCCCCGGGACAGAGTTATCACCCCTCCACTTT
CASSLTPGTELSPLHF
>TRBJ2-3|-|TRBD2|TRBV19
TGTGCCAGTACCCGAACTAGCGGGGGGGCCACAGATACGCAGTATTTT
CASTRTSGGATDTQYF
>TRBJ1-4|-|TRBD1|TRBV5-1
TGCGCCAGCAGCTTGGCCGGTGACAGGGTTGAAAAACTGTTTTTT
CASSLAGDRVEKLFF